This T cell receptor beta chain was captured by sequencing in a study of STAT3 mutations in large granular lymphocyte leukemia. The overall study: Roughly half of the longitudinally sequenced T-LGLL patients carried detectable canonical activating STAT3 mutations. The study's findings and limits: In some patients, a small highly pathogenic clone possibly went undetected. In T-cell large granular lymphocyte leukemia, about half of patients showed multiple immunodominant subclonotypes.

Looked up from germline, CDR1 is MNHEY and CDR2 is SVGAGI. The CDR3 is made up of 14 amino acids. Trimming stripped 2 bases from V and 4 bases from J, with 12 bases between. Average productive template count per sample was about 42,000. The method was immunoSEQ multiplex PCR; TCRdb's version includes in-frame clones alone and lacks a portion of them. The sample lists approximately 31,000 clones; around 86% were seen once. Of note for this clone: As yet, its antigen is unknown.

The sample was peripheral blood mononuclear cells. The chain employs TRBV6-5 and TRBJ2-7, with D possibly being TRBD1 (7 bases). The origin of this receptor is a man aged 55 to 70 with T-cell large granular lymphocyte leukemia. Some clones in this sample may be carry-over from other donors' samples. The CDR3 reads CASSYTQGGYEQYF. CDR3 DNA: TGTGCCAGCAGTTACACCCAGGGGGGATACGAGCAGTACTTC.